The clone carrying this T cell receptor beta chain was observed a few times. A second about 7 to 12 cycle PCR used barcoded and J-beta primers. TCRdb re-analysed the 5' RACE reads in MiXCR, keeping a single row per CDR3 protein. The sample has about 1.8 million distinct CDR3 sequences, roughly 52% seen once. This CDR3 contains 15 residues. Trimming cost V 4 bases and J 0 bases; bases outside gene matches: 5. Germline V gene data show CDR1 as SGHTA and CDR2 as FQGNSA. The source of the sample is a study of blood T cells in healthy people across ages. This receptor was taken from a woman aged 40 to 50 in good health. Source material: blood. This chain joins TRBV7-2 and TRBJ2-5; 7 bases map to TRBD1. The CDR3 spells CASSSPTGYQETQYF. The CDR3 nucleotides read TGTGCCAGCAGCTCCCCGACAGGGTACCAAGAGACCCAGTACTTC.